At least ten counts were recorded for the clone carrying this T cell receptor beta chain. Its target is unknown. The source of the sample is a study of regulatory T cells in long-lasting Graves disease. Broader study findings: Patients with persistent Graves' had lower TCR diversity than newly diagnosed patients.

Time point of the sample: newly diagnosed GD, antithyroid drugs for less than 3 months. Scientists built the TCR library using RNA that was extracted from PBMCs. Through Arm-PCR of CDR3 regions and iRepertoire HTBI primers, TCR beta libraries were built. Per the authors' pipeline: Detected in the samples were around 62 TRBV and 12 to 15 TRBJ segments. MiXCR was run by TCRdb on the multiplex PCR reads, yielding one entry per CDR3 protein. The V and J calls come from TCRdb's annotation, not from the publication. The data show under 700,000 distinct CDR3 sequences, with about 16% seen just once and approximately 25% held by the top ten. These data were also reused for a study on T cells in Graves' hyperthyroidism and ophthalmopathy.

The sample was peripheral blood mononuclear cells (PBMCs), taken at new diagnosis, from a patient treated with antithyroid drugs. The clonotype comes from a middle-aged woman with Graves disease.

For the CDR3, the DNA is TGCGCCAGCAGCCAACAGGGGACTAGCGGGACGACAGATACGCAGTATTTT. Translation gives CASSQQGTSGTTDTQYF. The chain carries TRBV4-1 and TRBJ2-3, with 13 bases aligning to TRBD2. The germline gives CDR1 MGHRA, CDR2 YSYEKL. Trimming took 2 bases from V and 3 from J; bases not matched to a gene: 5. This CDR3 has 17 residues.